This T cell receptor (beta chain) was captured by sequencing in a study of blood T cell repertoires in COVID-19. Original processing notes: Amplifying reference gene primers gave estimates of nucleated cell counts. Clones were sequenced by immunoSEQ multiplex PCR, and TCRdb holds only the in-frame ones, with some missing. Clone size and V and J calls were adopted from that table, with D and trimming inferred from the DNA. The sample contains 98,000 or so clones, approximately 88% of which appear only once. This clone came up once. The source is a human donor in a cohort sampled during active COVID-19. Sequencing used peripheral blood.

The CDR3 reads CASRTDSPYTQYF. The CDR3 DNA sequence: TGTGCCAGCAGGACGGACAGCCCCTATACGCAGTATTTT. This chain links TRBV12-3 or TRBV12-4 with TRBJ2-3; D may be TRBD1 (6 bases). V dropped 6 bases and J dropped 7 bases, with 14 bases sitting between them. The CDR3 has 13 amino acids.